This T cell receptor beta chain was sequenced for a study of PD-L1 blockade in urothelial cancer. At the level of the study: Patients began atezolizumab, 1,200 mg intravenously every 3 weeks, at some point between 2012 and 2014. Blood analysis was done at 3 weeks (second dose) and 6 weeks after treatment began.

CDR1 and CDR2 from the germline V gene are SGHRS and YFSETQ. The CDR3 runs 13 residues. Trimming removed 0 bases from V and 4 bases from J, with 7 bases in between. This table comes from immunoSEQ multiplex PCR, and its TCRdb copy is limited to in-frame clones, with some not included. Among 48,000 or so clones listed, approximately 80% were seen once. Time point reported: peripheral blood 6 weeks after treatment start. The chain is built from TRBV5-1 and TRBJ1-2; no definite D call. This clonotype was sampled from a man between 65 and 85 years old with urothelial cancer. The source material was PBMCs, sampled around atezolizumab (anti-PD-L1) treatment. In DNA form, the CDR3 reads TGCGCCAGCAGCTTGGATTCTCCCTATGGCTACACCTTC. It specifies CASSLDSPYGYTF.